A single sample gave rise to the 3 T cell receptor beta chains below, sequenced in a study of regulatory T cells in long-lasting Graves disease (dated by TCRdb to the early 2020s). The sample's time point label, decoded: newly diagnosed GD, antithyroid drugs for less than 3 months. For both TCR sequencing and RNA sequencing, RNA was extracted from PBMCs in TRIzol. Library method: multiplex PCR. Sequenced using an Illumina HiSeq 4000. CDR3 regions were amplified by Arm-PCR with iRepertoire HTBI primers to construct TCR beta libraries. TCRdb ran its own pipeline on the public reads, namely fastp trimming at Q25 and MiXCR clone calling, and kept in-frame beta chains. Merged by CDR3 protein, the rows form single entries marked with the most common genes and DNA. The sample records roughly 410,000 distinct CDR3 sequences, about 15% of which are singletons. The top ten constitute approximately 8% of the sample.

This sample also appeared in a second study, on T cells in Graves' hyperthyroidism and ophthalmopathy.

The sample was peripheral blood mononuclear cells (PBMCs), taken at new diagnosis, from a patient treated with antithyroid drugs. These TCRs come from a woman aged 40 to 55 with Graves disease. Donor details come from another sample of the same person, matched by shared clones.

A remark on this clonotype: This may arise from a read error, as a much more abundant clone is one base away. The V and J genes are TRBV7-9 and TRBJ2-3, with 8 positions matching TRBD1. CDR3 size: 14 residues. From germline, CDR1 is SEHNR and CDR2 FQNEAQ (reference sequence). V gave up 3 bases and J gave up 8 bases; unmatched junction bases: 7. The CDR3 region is CASSLTGEAGTQYF. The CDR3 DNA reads TGTGCCAGCAGCTTGACAGGGGAAGCAGGTACGCAGTATTTT.

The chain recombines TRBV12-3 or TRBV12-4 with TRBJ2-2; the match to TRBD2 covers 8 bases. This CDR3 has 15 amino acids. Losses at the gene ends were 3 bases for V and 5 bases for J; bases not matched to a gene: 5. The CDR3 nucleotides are TGTGCCAGCAGTTTTGCGGGAGGCGGGACCGGGGAGCTGTTTTTT. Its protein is CASSFAGGGTGELFF.

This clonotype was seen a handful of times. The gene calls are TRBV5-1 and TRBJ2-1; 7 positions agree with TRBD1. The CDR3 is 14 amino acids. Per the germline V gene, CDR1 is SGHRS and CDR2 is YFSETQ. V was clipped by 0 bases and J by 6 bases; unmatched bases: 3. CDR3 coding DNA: TGCGCCAGCAGCTTGGGACAGGGTGTCAATGAGCAGTTCTTC. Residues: CASSLGQGVNEQFF.